This T cell receptor beta chain came from a study of early T cells in non-severe SARS-CoV-2 infection. Via MiXCR, TCRdb re-called the 5' RACE reads, giving one row per CDR3 protein. Of tens of thousands of distinct CDR3 sequences in the sample, around 4% were seen once. This clonotype has ten or more counts. Germline V CDR1 and CDR2: SEHNR, FQNEAQ (reference sequence). The CDR3 has 16 amino acids. The ends were cut back, 5 bases at V and 3 bases at J, with 20 bases in the middle. The sequenced material came from whole blood. This TCR was recovered from an adult who was a healthcare worker with PCR-confirmed SARS-CoV-2 infection or an uninfected control (not recorded which). The V call is TRBV7-9, the J call TRBJ2-7, with unresolved D. This CDR3 is CASSPNFLPEYYEQYF. The CDR3 DNA follows: TGTGCCAGCAGCCCTAACTTCCTTCCTGAATACTACGAGCAGTACTTC.